These T cell receptor beta chains were read from a single sample in a study of cytomegalovirus exposure and HLA in healthy donors. Sequenced by immunoSEQ multiplex PCR; TCRdb stores in-frame clones only, minus some. Recorded for this sample: 130,000 or so clones. The sequenced sample consisted of PBMCs. The receptor source for this set is a woman aged 40 to 55 in good health and CMV-seronegative. Each CDR3 is given with its conserved first and last residue. D genes are given only for firm matches.

V	D	J	CDR3	DNA
TRBV6-5	-	TRBJ1-3	CASSYSSAGNTIYF	TGTGCCAGCAGTTACTCAAGCGCTGGAAACACCATATATTTT
TRBV28	TRBD1	TRBJ2-7	CASSLAVTGAAGEQYF	TGTGCCAGCAGTTTAGCTGTGACAGGGGCCGCCGGCGAGCAGTACTTC
TRBV6-5	-	TRBJ2-2	CASRPGNLITGELFF	TGTGCCAGCAGGCCGGGGAACCTTATTACCGGGGAGCTGTTTTTT
TRBV15	TRBD1	TRBJ1-4	CATSRGQDLNEKLFF	TGTGCCACCAGCAGGGGACAGGACCTAAATGAAAAACTGTTTTTT
TRBV4-3	TRBD2	TRBJ2-1	CASSQGSGGDNEQFF	TGCGCCAGCAGCCAAGGCTCCGGGGGGGACAATGAGCAGTTCTTC
TRBV7-8	-	TRBJ1-5	CASSSHNQPQHF	TGTGCCAGCAGCTCCCATAATCAGCCCCAGCATTTT
TRBV15	TRBD2	TRBJ2-4	CATSRGPGGNIQYF	TGTGCCACCAGCAGAGGCCCGGGGGGAAACATTCAGTACTTC
TRBV7-6	-	TRBJ2-2	CASSLNGNTGELFF	TGTGCCAGCAGCTTAAACGGGAACACCGGGGAGCTGTTTTTT
TRBV5-6	-	TRBJ1-4	CASRVTGSHEKLFF	TGTGCCAGCAGAGTTACCGGGTCGCACGAAAAACTGTTTTTT
TRBV19	TRBD1	TRBJ2-5	CASSPAKGALLETQYF	TGTGCCAGTAGTCCCGCGAAGGGGGCTCTCTTGGAGACCCAGTACTTC
TRBV6-5	TRBD2	TRBJ2-5	CASSYSASGVQETQYF	TGTGCCAGCAGTTACTCAGCCAGCGGGGTTCAAGAGACCCAGTACTTC
TRBV6-4	TRBD1	TRBJ2-3	CASSAGQGAADTQYF	TGTGCCAGCAGTGCCGGACAGGGGGCGGCAGATACGCAGTATTTT
TRBV2	-	TRBJ2-3	CASQGGWVRGTQYF	TGTGCCAGCCAGGGTGGGTGGGTGCGGGGTACGCAGTATTTT
TRBV7-2	-	TRBJ2-1	CASSLNLGEGQFF	TGTGCCAGCAGCTTGAATCTGGGTGAGGGGCAGTTCTTC
TRBV9	-	TRBJ2-6	CASSDKGAGGANVLTF	TGTGCCAGCAGCGACAAGGGGGCGGGGGGGGCCAACGTCCTGACTTTC
TRBV4-1	TRBD2	TRBJ2-3	CASSQSLAGGPDTQYF	TGCGCCAGCAGCCAATCACTAGCGGGGGGGCCAGATACGCAGTATTTT
TRBV25-1	-	TRBJ1-4	CASSGRLWRTEDEKLFF	TGTGCCAGCAGTGGGAGACTATGGCGGACCGAGGATGAAAAACTGTTTTTT
TRBV5-1	-	TRBJ1-4	CASSPLAGGEKLFF	TGCGCCAGCAGCCCCCTGGCCGGCGGTGAAAAACTGTTTTTT
TRBV14	TRBD2	TRBJ2-3	CASSQLLAGVTTDTQYF	TGTGCCAGCAGCCAGCTACTAGCGGGGGTCACGACAGATACGCAGTATTTT
TRBV6-1	TRBD2	TRBJ2-7	CASTETSAGGYEQYF	TGTGCCAGCACCGAAACTAGCGCCGGTGGCTACGAGCAGTACTTC
TRBV4-3	TRBD2	TRBJ2-1	CASSQDLGLAGNSYNEQFF	TGCGCCAGCAGCCAAGATCTCGGACTAGCGGGGAACTCCTACAATGAGCAGTTCTTC
TRBV5-4	-	TRBJ1-2	CASSVSQGDDYGYTF	TGTGCCAGCAGCGTATCCCAGGGTGACGACTATGGCTACACCTTC
TRBV27	-	TRBJ2-7	CASSSRQVLAYEQYF	TGTGCCAGCAGTTCAAGACAGGTCCTGGCTTACGAGCAGTACTTC
TRBV9	TRBD2	TRBJ2-3	CASSVGGGHTDTQYF	TGTGCCAGCAGCGTCGGGGGGGGGCACACAGATACGCAGTATTTT
TRBV6-5	TRBD1	TRBJ2-1	CASRSGTGSYNEQFF	TGTGCCAGCAGATCCGGGACAGGGAGCTACAATGAGCAGTTCTTC
TRBV6-5	TRBD1	TRBJ2-2	CASSYATGGGTGELFF	TGTGCCAGCAGTTACGCCACAGGGGGCGGCACCGGGGAGCTGTTTTTT
TRBV6-1	TRBD1	TRBJ2-3	CASSSQGPGTDTQYF	TGTGCCAGCAGTTCACAGGGGCCCGGGACAGATACGCAGTATTTT
TRBV7-2	-	TRBJ2-7	CASSAYPRGGTLDEQYF	TGTGCCAGCAGCGCATATCCGAGGGGGGGGACGCTCGACGAGCAGTACTTC
TRBV7-9	TRBD2	TRBJ2-2	CASSLDGGGTNTGELFF	TGTGCCAGCAGCTTAGATGGCGGGGGGACGAACACCGGGGAGCTGTTTTTT
TRBV9	-	TRBJ1-2	CASSVAPRDKGTF	TGTGCCAGCAGCGTCGCCCCCCGGGACAAAGGCACCTTC
TRBV4-2	-	TRBJ1-2	CASSQEREPLDGYTF	TGTGCCAGCAGCCAAGAGCGGGAGCCTTTGGATGGCTACACCTTC
TRBV2	TRBD1	TRBJ1-2	CASSAGQGGPYGYTF	TGTGCCAGCAGTGCCGGACAGGGAGGGCCTTATGGCTACACCTTC
TRBV9	-	TRBJ1-1	CASSVVGGLGNTEAFF	TGTGCCAGCAGCGTAGTCGGGGGGCTTGGGAACACTGAAGCTTTCTTT
TRBV4-3	-	TRBJ1-1	CASSQDRAGKAFF	TGCGCCAGCAGCCAAGATCGGGCAGGGAAAGCTTTCTTT
TRBV7-2	TRBD1	TRBJ1-2	CASNARDRTNYGYTF	TGTGCCAGCAACGCCCGGGACAGGACCAACTATGGCTACACCTTC
TRBV7-9	-	TRBJ1-4	CASSSSRINEKLFF	TGTGCCAGCAGCTCAAGCAGGATAAATGAAAAACTGTTTTTT
TRBV15	-	TRBJ1-2	CATSRDGAGYGYTF	TGTGCCACCAGCAGAGATGGTGCCGGTTATGGCTACACCTTC
TRBV2	-	TRBJ1-3	CASSRIRDIGISGNTIYF	TGTGCCAGCAGCCGTATCCGGGACATTGGGATCTCTGGAAACACCATATATTTT
TRBV2	-	TRBJ2-7	CASSEGSLSYEQYF	TGTGCCAGCAGCGAAGGTTCCCTCTCCTACGAGCAGTACTTC
TRBV10-3	-	TRBJ2-3	CAIRGTDTQYF	TGTGCCATCCGGGGAACAGATACGCAGTATTTT
TRBV1	-	TRBJ2-7	CTSSHPGGTYEQYF	TGCACCAGCAGCCACCCTGGGGGGACTTACGAGCAGTACTTC
TRBV19	TRBD2	TRBJ2-4	CASSGSSSGGTAKNIQYF	TGTGCCAGTAGTGGGTCATCTAGCGGGGGAACAGCCAAAAACATTCAGTACTTC
TRBV27	TRBD1	TRBJ2-7	CASSFSDRASYEQYF	TGTGCCAGCAGTTTTTCCGACAGGGCTTCCTACGAGCAGTACTTC
TRBV5-1	TRBD2	TRBJ2-7	CASSLGVAGGFSSYEQYF	TGCGCCAGCAGCTTGGGGGTAGCGGGGGGGTTTAGCTCCTACGAGCAGTACTTC
TRBV27	TRBD1	TRBJ1-1	CASSFRWGQGATEAFF	TGTGCCAGCAGTTTTCGCTGGGGACAGGGGGCGACTGAAGCTTTCTTT
TRBV5-8	TRBD1	TRBJ1-4	CASSLRTGWYEKLFF	TGTGCCAGCAGCTTACGGACAGGGTGGTATGAAAAACTGTTTTTT
TRBV28	-	TRBJ1-1	CASSAPVGDTEAFF	TGTGCCAGCAGTGCACCCGTCGGAGACACTGAAGCTTTCTTT
TRBV27	TRBD1	TRBJ1-2	CASSLSSSGGNYGYTF	TGTGCCAGCAGTTTATCTAGTTCAGGGGGGAACTATGGCTACACCTTC
TRBV6-1	-	TRBJ2-1	CASSESVLNEQFF	TGTGCCAGCAGTGAATCTGTTCTCAATGAGCAGTTCTTC
TRBV25-1	-	TRBJ1-2	CASSEFAGFHGYTF	TGTGCCAGCAGTGAATTTGCCGGGTTCCATGGCTACACCTTC
TRBV18	-	TRBJ2-2	CASSPPSTGNTGELFF	TGTGCCAGCTCACCCCCTTCGACAGGGAACACCGGGGAGCTGTTTTTT
TRBV14	TRBD1	TRBJ1-2	CASSQQTGATTGRYTF	TGTGCCAGCAGCCAACAGACAGGGGCTACAACGGGCCGCTACACCTTC
TRBV11-2	-	TRBJ1-1	CASSLRGTNTEAFF	TGTGCCAGCAGCTTAAGGGGAACGAACACTGAAGCTTTCTTT
TRBV13	-	TRBJ1-1	CASSLGLLREAFF	TGTGCCAGCAGCTTAGGACTGTTACGTGAAGCTTTCTTT